This T cell receptor beta chain is from a study of cytomegalovirus exposure and HLA in healthy donors. At the level of the study: Among the 400 or so donors who were genotyped, 70% to 90% fell in the genetic ancestry cluster that is associated with self-reported Caucasian donors. Overall study findings and caveats: The study found most TCR sequences rare, yet found some public TCRs in many donors.

Of note for this clone: The antigen remains unidentified.

The germline V gene encodes CDR1 WNHNN and CDR2 SYGVQD (reference sequence). The ends were cut back, 6 bases at V and 3 bases at J, with 11 bases in the middle. The CDR3 runs 13 residues. PCR was performed using 60 Vbeta and 13 Jbeta primers. The repertoire was sequenced with immunoSEQ multiplex PCR; TCRdb's copy has only in-frame clones and lacks some. The sample carries 90,000 to 120,000 clones, 81% recorded once. The chain carries TRBV10-1 and TRBJ1-1; D call uncertain. This TCR was sampled from a man aged 25 to 40 in good health and CMV-seronegative. Sequences were obtained from PBMCs. The CDR3: CASSRRVDTEAFF. The CDR3, as DNA: TGCGCCAGCAGCCGGAGGGTCGACACTGAAGCTTTCTTT.